This T cell receptor (beta chain) was captured in a study of PD-1 blockade in classical Hodgkin lymphoma. Produced via immunoSEQ multiplex PCR; TCRdb's table is partial and in-frame only. In the table there are about 32,000 clones, roughly nine tenths of which are singletons. Sample time point: cycle 4 day 1 (C4D1), after more than 5 weeks of nivolumab. With no exception, relapse followed autologous stem cell transplantation in all patients, and brentuximab vedotin exposure varied. CD4+ T cells were purified from thawed PBMCs by magnetic negative selection. Germline loops: CDR1 MNHEY, CDR2 SMNVEV (reference sequence). The CDR3 sequence is 14 residues long. Trimming removed 3 bases at V and 1 base at J, with 8 bases between.

This sequence originates from a human donor with classical Hodgkin lymphoma. Sequenced here: CD4+ T cells from blood, sampled before the fourth cycle of nivolumab. J is TRBJ2-3 and V is TRBV27, with D uncertain. This CDR3 is CASSFVAGTDTQYF. The DNA for the CDR3 is TGTGCCAGCAGTTTTGTTGCGGGCACAGATACGCAGTATTTT.